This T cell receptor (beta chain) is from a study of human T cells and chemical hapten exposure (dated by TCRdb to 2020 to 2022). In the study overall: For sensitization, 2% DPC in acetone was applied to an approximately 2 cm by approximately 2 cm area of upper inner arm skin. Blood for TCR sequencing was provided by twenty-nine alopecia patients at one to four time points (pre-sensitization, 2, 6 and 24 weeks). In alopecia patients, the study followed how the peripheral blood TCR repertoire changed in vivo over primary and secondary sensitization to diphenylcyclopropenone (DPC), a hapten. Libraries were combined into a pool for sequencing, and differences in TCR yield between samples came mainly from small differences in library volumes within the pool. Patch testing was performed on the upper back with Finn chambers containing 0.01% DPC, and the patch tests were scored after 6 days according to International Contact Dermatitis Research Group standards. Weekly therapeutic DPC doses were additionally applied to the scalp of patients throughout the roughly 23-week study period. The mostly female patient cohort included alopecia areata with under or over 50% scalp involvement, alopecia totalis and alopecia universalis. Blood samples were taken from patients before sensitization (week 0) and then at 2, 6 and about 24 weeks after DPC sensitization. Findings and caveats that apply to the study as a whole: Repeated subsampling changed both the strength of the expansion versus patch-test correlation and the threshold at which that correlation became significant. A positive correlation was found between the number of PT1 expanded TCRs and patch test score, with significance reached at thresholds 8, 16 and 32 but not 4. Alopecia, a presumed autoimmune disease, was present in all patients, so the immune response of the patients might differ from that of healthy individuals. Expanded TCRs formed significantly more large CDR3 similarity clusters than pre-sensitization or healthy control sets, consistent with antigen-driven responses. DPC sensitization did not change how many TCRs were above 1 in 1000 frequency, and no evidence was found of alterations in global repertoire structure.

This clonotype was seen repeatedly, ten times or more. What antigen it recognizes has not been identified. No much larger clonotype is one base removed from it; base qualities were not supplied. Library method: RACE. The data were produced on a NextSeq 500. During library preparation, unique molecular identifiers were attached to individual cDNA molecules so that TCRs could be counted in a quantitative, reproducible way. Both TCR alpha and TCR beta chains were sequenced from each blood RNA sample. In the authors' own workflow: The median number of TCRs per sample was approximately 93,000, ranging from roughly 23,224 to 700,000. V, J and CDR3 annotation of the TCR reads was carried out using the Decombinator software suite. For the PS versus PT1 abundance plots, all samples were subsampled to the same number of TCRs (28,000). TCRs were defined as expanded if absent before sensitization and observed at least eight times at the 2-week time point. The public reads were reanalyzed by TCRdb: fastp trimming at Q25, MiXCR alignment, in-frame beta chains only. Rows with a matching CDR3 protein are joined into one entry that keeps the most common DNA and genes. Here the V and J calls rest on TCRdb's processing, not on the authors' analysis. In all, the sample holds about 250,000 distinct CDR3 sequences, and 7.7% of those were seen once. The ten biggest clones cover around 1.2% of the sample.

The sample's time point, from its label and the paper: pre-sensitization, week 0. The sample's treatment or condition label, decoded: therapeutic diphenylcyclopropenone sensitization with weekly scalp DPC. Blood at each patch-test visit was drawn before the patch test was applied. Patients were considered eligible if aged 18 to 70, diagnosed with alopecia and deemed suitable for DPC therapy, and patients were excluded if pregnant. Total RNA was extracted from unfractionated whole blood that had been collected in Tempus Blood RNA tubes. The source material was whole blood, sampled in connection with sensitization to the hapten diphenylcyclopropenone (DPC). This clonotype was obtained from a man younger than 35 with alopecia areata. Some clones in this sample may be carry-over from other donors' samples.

The DNA sequence is as follows: TGCGCCAGCAGCCGCGGACAGGGGGACCGCAAGTATGGCTACACCTTC. Translated, this is CASSRGQGDRKYGYTF. The chain was built from TRBV4-1 and TRBJ1-2; TRBD1 agrees with 10 junctional bases. Ends trimmed: V by 4 bases, J by 5 bases; bases unmatched to a gene: 10. The germline V gene gives CDR1 as MGHRA and CDR2 as YSYEKL. The CDR3, from cysteine to phenylalanine, totals 16 residues. The CDR3 DNA has 48 bases and is translated from base 1.